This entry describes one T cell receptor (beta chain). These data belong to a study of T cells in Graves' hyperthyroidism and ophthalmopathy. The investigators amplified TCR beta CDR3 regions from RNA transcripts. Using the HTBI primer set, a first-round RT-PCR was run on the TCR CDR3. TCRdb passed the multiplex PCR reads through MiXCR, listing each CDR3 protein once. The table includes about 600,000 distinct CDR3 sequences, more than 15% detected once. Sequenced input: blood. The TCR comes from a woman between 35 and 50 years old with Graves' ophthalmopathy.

The CDR3 DNA reads as TGCGCCAGCAGCCCGAGGGTTGTGAACACTGAAGCTTTCTTT. Protein sequence: CASSPRVVNTEAFF. V and J are TRBV5-1 and TRBJ1-1, with D unresolved. The CDR3 is made up of 14 amino acids. V shed 4 bases and J shed 0 bases, with 10 bases lying between them. Germline V gives CDR1 SGHRS, CDR2 YFSETQ. The variable domain in full, completed from reference TRBV5-1 and TRBJ1-1, reads KAGVTQTPRYLIKTRGQQVTLSCSPISGHRSVSWYQQTPGQGLQFLFEYFSETQRNKGNFPGRFSGRQFSNSRSEMNVSTLELGDSALYLCASSPRVVNTEAFFGQGTRLTVV.